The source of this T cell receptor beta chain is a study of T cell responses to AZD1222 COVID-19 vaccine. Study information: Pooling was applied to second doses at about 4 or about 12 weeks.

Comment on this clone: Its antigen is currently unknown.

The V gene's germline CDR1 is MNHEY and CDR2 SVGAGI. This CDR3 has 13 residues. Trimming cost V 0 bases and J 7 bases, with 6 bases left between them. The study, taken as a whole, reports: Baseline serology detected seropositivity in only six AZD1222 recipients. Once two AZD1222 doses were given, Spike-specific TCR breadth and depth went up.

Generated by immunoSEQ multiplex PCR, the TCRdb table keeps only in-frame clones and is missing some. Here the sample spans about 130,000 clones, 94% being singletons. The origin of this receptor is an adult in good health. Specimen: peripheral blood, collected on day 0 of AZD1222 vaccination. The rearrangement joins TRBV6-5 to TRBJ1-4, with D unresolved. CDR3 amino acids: CASSYSAGEKLFF. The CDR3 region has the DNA TGTGCCAGCAGTTACTCGGCAGGTGAAAAACTGTTTTTT.